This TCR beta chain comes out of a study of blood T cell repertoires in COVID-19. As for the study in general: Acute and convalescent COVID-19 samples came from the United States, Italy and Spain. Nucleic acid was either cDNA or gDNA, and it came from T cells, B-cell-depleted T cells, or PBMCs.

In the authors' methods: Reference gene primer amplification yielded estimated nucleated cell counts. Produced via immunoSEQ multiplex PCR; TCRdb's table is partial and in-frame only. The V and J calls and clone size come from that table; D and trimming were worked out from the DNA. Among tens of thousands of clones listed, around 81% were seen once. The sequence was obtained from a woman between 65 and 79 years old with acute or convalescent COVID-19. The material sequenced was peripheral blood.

CDR3 nucleotide sequence: TGCGCCAGCAGCTTGGGGGAGAACGCCCACAATGAGCAGTTCTTC. Translated, it gives CASSLGENAHNEQFF. The chain couples TRBV5-1 to TRBJ2-1; possible D gene TRBD2, 5 bases. The V end was cut by 0 bases, the J end by 5 bases, with 12 bases between. Germline loops: CDR1 SGHRS, CDR2 YFSETQ. The CDR3 spans 15 residues.